Here is one T cell receptor (beta chain) with its context. Which antigen it targets is not known. One base away there is no much larger clone; base qualities are not given. Using the deep immunoSEQ assay, TCR CDR3 regions were amplified from genomic DNA by multiplex PCR. Extracted genomic DNA from each cell subset was distributed evenly across all wells of several immunoSEQ 96-well plates, and each plate was treated as a replicate. For sorted subsets, roughly 200 ng of genomic DNA, equivalent to some 30,000 T cell genomes, went into each replicate PCR. Purified libraries were measured with a Qubit 3.0 fluorometer, size-checked on a Bioanalyzer 2100, and measured again with the KAPA Library Quantification kit. A separate single-read 150-cycle Illumina NextSeq 550 flow cell was used to sequence each immunoSEQ 96-well plate. The study's processing was this. Because the immunoSEQ output included only junctional sequences and no quality scores, the filtering could not be the same as the filtering used for full-length reads. Sequences were annotated with PyIR, a Python wrapper for IgBLAST v1.9, using IMGT germline references to assign V/J genes and CDR3. Any read was removed if the V/J assignment was weak (E-value above 1e-6), the CDR3 was missing, or the read contained stop codons, out-of-frame junctions, or ambiguous translated residues. A V3J clonotype was defined by an identical inferred V gene, J gene, and CDR3 amino acid sequence. Percentage overlap between repertoires was computed as shared unique clonotypes divided by the size of the smaller repertoire. Richness of each repertoire was evaluated using RTK rarefaction, the Chao1 estimator, and Recon v2.1 estimates of unobserved clonotypes. Generation probabilities were computed with OLGA for all TCRbeta clonotypes obtained by the gDNA method from four donors. Sourced from immuneACCESS, this table was stored by TCRdb with only in-frame sequences that have V and J called. A share of the clones is absent; for the studies checked, an unresolved V gene accounts for under half, and the remainder has no known explanation. The V and J calls and the clone size are those of that table, but D and trimming were determined from the DNA. In all, the sample holds 2 million to 3 million clones, and 80% to 95% of those were seen once. The ten largest make up roughly 0.36% of the sample.

Healthy HIV-negative adults with no recently reported acute infections or vaccinations were included as donors. Only Caucasian adults living in Nashville, Tennessee, USA were represented among the donors. Magnetic negative selection was used to enrich CD4+ T cells, after which naive cells were positively selected on CD45RA and the negative fraction became the memory subset. Blood was collected by leukapheresis, and PBMCs were isolated by Ficoll-Histopaque density gradient centrifugation and then cryopreserved in liquid nitrogen vapor phase. Analytical flow cytometry was used to check the purity and quantity of every magnetically sorted T cell population. Genomic DNA was isolated from each sorted fraction and quantified by UV absorbance on a Nanodrop 2000c. CDR1 and CDR2 are read off the germline V gene as LGHNT and FRNRAP. The CDR3 goes from the cysteine to the phenylalanine over 13 residues. Left in the record is the CDR3 DNA by itself, 39 bases read in frame from the first base. The junction shows trimming of 6 bases on V and 5 bases on J, plus 13 bases between the germline ends.

The data derive from a study of shared clonotypes between healthy human individuals (dated by TCRdb to the early 2020s). Turning to the overall study: Two women and a few men aged 18 to 49 years were included in the cohort. For each donor, three plates each were used for CD4 naive and CD4 memory, two plates were used for CD8 naive, and one plate was used for CD8 memory. To estimate repertoire size and how much clonotype sharing occurs between individuals, the study deeply sequenced the blood TCR repertoires of several healthy adults. Libraries were prepared and TCR repertoires were sequenced by different laboratories using diverse techniques, in order to increase sequencing depth and limit assay-specific biases. Between about 0.94 and 10 billion PBMCs per donor were obtained by leukapheresis.

The study at large found these results: Based on pairwise subsampling, the degree of clonotype sharing among donors was expected to be affected by sequencing depth. Approximately 5% of naive CD4, 3.5% of naive CD8, 2.3% of memory CD4, and around 0.42% of memory CD8 clonotypes were shared across a few donors. Even with the large sequencing depth, rarefaction of the sorted-subset datasets indicated that sequencing was incomplete. Sampling was limited to blood, and TCR repertoires in tissue likely differ from TCR repertoires in blood. Naive subsets generally had larger estimated clonotype richness than memory subsets. Compared with non-shared clonotypes, the clonotypes found in all four sorted-subset donors had higher generation probabilities. The small number of donors limited the genetic and exposure-history diversity represented.

The specimen was naive CD4+ T cells from PBMCs. The cell subset or site tag for this specimen amounts to: CD45RA+ positively selected. The chain uses TRBV12-5 and TRBJ1-2; the D gene is perhaps TRBD1, on 5 matching bases. This TCR came from a man between 18 and 29 years old in good health. Some clones in this sample may be carry-over from other donors' samples. The CDR3 in this case is CASGRIGTYGYTF. In nucleotide form, the sequence is TGTGCTAGTGGACGTATTGGGACTTATGGCTACACCTTC.